The 13 T cell receptor beta chains given below trace back to one sample, sequenced in a study of T-cell reconstitution after alpha-beta-depleted transplantation in children. Preparation of the TCRbeta library used unique molecular identifiers. TCRdb passed the PCR reads through MiXCR, listing each CDR3 protein once. The sample shows about 900,000 distinct CDR3 sequences, roughly 29% of them seen only once. Sample: PBMCs, mostly from graft donor cells, taken 360 days after TCRalphabeta/CD19-depleted stem cell transplant. These receptor sequences come from a boy less than two years old who had a stem cell transplant for SCID, so the T cells may come from the graft donor.

The chain couples TRBV28 to TRBJ2-2; D ambiguous. V was clipped by 4 bases and J by 6 bases, with 15 bases between them. The CDR3 sequence is 15 residues long. Germline V gene data show CDR1 as MDHEN and CDR2 as SYDVKM. The CDR3 loop reads CASSSPGYRAGELFF. The CDR3 coding sequence is TGTGCCAGCAGTTCCCCCGGGTATAGAGCCGGGGAGCTGTTTTTT. Supplemented by reference TRBV28 and TRBJ2-2, the full variable domain reads DVKVTQSSRYLVKRTGEKVFLECVQDMDHENMFWYRQDPGLGLRLIYFSYDVKMKEKGDIPEGYSVSREKKERFSLILESASTNQTSMYLCASSSPGYRAGELFFGEGSRLTVL.

The table lists this clonotype with a few counts. This rearrangement joins TRBV20-1 to TRBJ1-5; TRBD1 might be the D (5 bases). The germline V and J ends were trimmed by 3 bases and 1 base, with 13 bases remaining between them. The CDR3 has 15 amino acids. Germline values: CDR1 DFQATT, CDR2 SNEGSKA (reference sequence). The CDR3, as DNA: TGCAGTGCTAGTGTAGGTCGGGGCAGCAATCAGCCCCAGCATTTT. Its translation: CSASVGRGSNQPQHF.

This clonotype has a handful of counts. V usage is TRBV5-1 and J usage is TRBJ1-1, with D possibly TRBD1 on 5 matching bases. The ends were cut back, 7 bases at V and 4 bases at J, with 11 bases in the middle. The CDR3 totals 12 residues. Germline V gives CDR1 SGHRS, CDR2 YFSETQ. The chain's CDR3 is CASRGGSTEAFF. CDR3 nucleotides: TGCGCCAGCCGGGGCGGGAGCACTGAAGCTTTCTTT.

CDR3 nucleotides: TGTGCCAGCAGTGAACGACAGGGGGCAGTCCGAATGAACACTGAAGCTTTCTTT. Its protein product is CASSERQGAVRMNTEAFF. The chain has TRBV6-1 and TRBJ1-1; TRBD1 matches at 10 bases. Germline V CDR1 and CDR2: MNHNS, SASEGT. V shed 2 bases and J 0 bases; nucleotides not matched to a gene: 9. CDR3 size: 18 residues.

V gene TRBV20-1 combines with J gene TRBJ2-3; the D call may be TRBD1 or TRBD2 (5 bases each). This CDR3 spans 16 amino acids. Germline CDR1 and CDR2: DFQATT and SNEGSKA (reference sequence). The V gene lost 1 base and the J gene lost 0 bases, with 14 bases spanning the gap. The CDR3 DNA is TGCAGTGCTAGAGGGGTTGGGACCTCCAGCACAGATACGCAGTATTTT. Amino acid sequence: CSARGVGTSSTDTQYF.

This clonotype came up a few times. This chain connects TRBV10-3 to TRBJ2-7, with D unclear. The germline gives CDR1 ENHRY, CDR2 SYGVKD. The length of the CDR3 is 16 residues. Trimming shortened V by 0 bases and J by 6 bases, and 18 bases separated the two germline ends. CDR3 in DNA: TGTGCCATCAGTGAGTCGAGTCCCCACATAAGTGGCGAGCAGTACTTC. Amino acid sequence: CAISESSPHISGEQYF.

The table lists this clonotype with a few counts. J is TRBJ2-1 and V is TRBV13; TRBD2 might be the D (6 bases). CDR1 is PRHDT and CDR2 is FYEKMQ in the germline V gene (reference sequence). This CDR3 has 17 residues. V lost 5 bases and J lost 4, with 21 bases in between. The CDR3 nucleotides read TGTGCCAGCAGCCCCCCCCTTGTGGGGGGAAAATACAATGAGCAGTTCTTC. Protein product: CASSPPLVGGKYNEQFF.

This chain links TRBV5-1 with TRBJ1-5; TRBD1 agrees at 7 bases. The junction had 10 bases not matched to a gene; V was cut back by 4 bases and J by 3 bases. The CDR3 consists of 16 residues. Germline CDR1 reads SGHRS; CDR2 reads YFSETQ. The CDR3 sequence is CASSPPTDRTNQPQHF. In DNA, the CDR3 is TGCGCCAGCAGCCCTCCGACGGACAGGACCAATCAGCCCCAGCATTTT.

This clonotype was observed once. The CDR3 coding sequence is TGTGCCAGCAGCCAAGATCCCCTCTTCCTTGGTACGCAGTATTTT. This gives the protein CASSQDPLFLGTQYF. J is TRBJ2-3 and V is TRBV3-1; D uncertain. This CDR3 comprises 15 residues. The V gene's germline CDR1 is LGHDT and CDR2 YNNKEL (reference sequence). The V end was cut by 0 bases, the J end by 8 bases, with 15 bases between.

This clonotype came up a few times. This sequence joins TRBV27 and TRBJ2-1; D unresolved. The CDR3 consists of 15 residues. V was trimmed by 5 bases and J by 3 bases, leaving 14 bases between them. In germline, CDR1 is MNHEY, CDR2 SMNVEV (reference sequence). The CDR3 loop is CASSPEVPLYNEQFF. In DNA form, the CDR3 reads TGTGCCAGCAGTCCCGAGGTCCCCCTCTACAATGAGCAGTTCTTC.

Of note for this clonotype: One junction end does not reproduce the germline sequence, and a read error may be involved. The chain has TRBV12-3 or TRBV12-4 and TRBJ2-3; TRBD1 matches at 7 bases. This CDR3 comprises 13 residues. CDR3 sequence: CDSSPELTGSQGF. CDR3 DNA sequence: TGTGACAGCAGTCCCGAGCTGACAGGGAGCCAAGGTTTT.

The rearrangement uses TRBV9 and TRBJ2-3; TRBD1 aligns across 7 bases. The CDR3 has 14 residues. Trimming took 4 bases from V and 4 from J; bases not matched to a gene: 6. The V gene's germline CDR1 is SGDLS and CDR2 YYNGEE. The CDR3 coding sequence is TGTGCCAGCAGCACCGAGACAGGGTCAGATACGCAGTATTTT. Protein: CASSTETGSDTQYF.

The chain uses TRBV4-2 and TRBJ2-7; no clear D gene. The CDR3 totals 15 residues. The ends were cut back, 0 bases at V and 2 bases at J, with 11 bases in the middle. Germline CDR1 is LGHNA and CDR2 is YNFKEQ. As DNA, the CDR3 is TGTGCCAGCAGCCAAGATCAATCCTTTACCTACGAGCAGTACTTC. Amino acids: CASSQDQSFTYEQYF.